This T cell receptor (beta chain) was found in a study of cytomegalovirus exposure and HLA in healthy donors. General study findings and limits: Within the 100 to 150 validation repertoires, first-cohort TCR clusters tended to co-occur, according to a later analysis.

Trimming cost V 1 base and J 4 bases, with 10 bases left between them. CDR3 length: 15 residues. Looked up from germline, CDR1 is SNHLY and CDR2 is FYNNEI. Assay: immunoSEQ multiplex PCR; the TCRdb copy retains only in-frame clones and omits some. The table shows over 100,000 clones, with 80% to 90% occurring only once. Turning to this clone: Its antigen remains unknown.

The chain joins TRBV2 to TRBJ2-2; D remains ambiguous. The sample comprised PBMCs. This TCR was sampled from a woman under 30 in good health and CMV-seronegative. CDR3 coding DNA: TGTGCCAGCAGTGAAGACTACCAGCCCACCGGGGAGCTGTTTTTT. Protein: CASSEDYQPTGELFF.